This T cell receptor (beta chain) was recorded in a study of OX40 agonist ivuxolimab in advanced cancers. On the study more broadly: Three patients had partial responses: one hepatocellular carcinoma, two cutaneous melanoma.

Only in-frame clones appear in the TCRdb table, and some are missing; sequencing was by immunoSEQ multiplex PCR. The sample lists about 17,000 clones; over 75% were seen once. The V gene end was trimmed by 3 bases and the J gene end by 1 base; junction bases not matched to a gene: 15. CDR1 MDHEN and CDR2 SYDVKM come from the germline V gene. CDR3 length equals 19 residues. The specimen was CD4+ or CD8+ T cells sorted from blood, collected in a trial of the OX40 agonist ivuxolimab. This chain connects TRBV28 to TRBJ1-1, with 9 bases aligning to TRBD1. The TCR was taken from an adult with an advanced solid tumor such as melanoma, head and neck, liver or kidney cancer. CDR3 loop: CASSFPPPGTGRGNTEAFF. DNA for the CDR3: TGTGCCAGCAGTTTTCCCCCCCCTGGGACAGGGAGGGGGAACACTGAAGCTTTCTTT. Based on the CDR3 plus reference TRBV28 and TRBJ1-1, the full variable domain is DVKVTQSSRYLVKRTGEKVFLECVQDMDHENMFWYRQDPGLGLRLIYFSYDVKMKEKGDIPEGYSVSREKKERFSLILESASTNQTSMYLCASSFPPPGTGRGNTEAFFGQGTRLTVV.